These 24 T cell receptor beta chains were all obtained from the same sample, sequenced in a study of patients and donors after allogeneic stem cell transplantation. MiXCR, applied by TCRdb to the RT-PCR reads, yields one record per CDR3 protein. The table has about a million distinct CDR3 sequences, more than 15% seen once. What was sequenced was blood, either unsorted or a sorted T cell fraction (not recorded which). Receptors were obtained from a human donor who was either an allogeneic HSCT recipient or a stem cell or donor lymphocyte infusion donor (not recorded which). It is not recorded whose cells these are; they may come from a transplant donor.

V is TRBV27 and J is TRBJ2-1; the D gene could be TRBD1 or TRBD2 (7 bases each). Trimming took off 6 bases at V and 7 bases at J, with 25 bases between the two ends. The germline V gene encodes CDR1 MNHEY and CDR2 SMNVEV (reference sequence). The CDR3 is 17 residues long. The CDR3 loop reads CASSLTPDREGWNEQFF. In DNA form, the CDR3 reads TGTGCCAGCAGCCTAACTCCTGACAGGGAGGGTTGGAATGAGCAGTTCTTC.

V and J are TRBV7-2 and TRBJ1-2; a possible D gene is TRBD1 (5 bases). This CDR3 is 15 amino acids long. V was trimmed by 2 bases and J by 8 bases, leaving 18 bases between them. Germline V gene data show CDR1 as SGHTA and CDR2 as FQGNSA. The CDR3 region is CASSLRGAELWGYTF. DNA of the CDR3: TGTGCCAGCAGCTTACGAGGGGCAGAACTATGGGGCTACACCTTC.

This clonotype has a count of ten or more. J is TRBJ1-5 and V is TRBV4-3; D ambiguous. Trimming took 2 bases from V and 2 from J, leaving 16 bases between them. Germline assignment: CDR1 LGHNA and CDR2 YSLEER. This CDR3 region has 17 residues. CDR3 bases: TGCGCCAGCAGCCAATGTCTAAGCAGAAGATGCAATCAGCCCCAGCATTTT. This translates into CASSQCLSRRCNQPQHF.

Only a few counts were recorded for this clonotype. The chain uses TRBV7-3 and TRBJ1-4, with D hard to call. The germline V and J ends were trimmed by 0 bases and 7 bases, with 6 bases remaining between them. Looked up from germline, CDR1 is SGHTA and CDR2 is FQGTGA. There are 13 residues in the CDR3. The CDR3 loop is CASSLTPGEKLFF. CDR3 DNA sequence: TGTGCCAGCAGCTTAACTCCGGGTGAAAAACTGTTTTTT.

This clonotype was found a few times. V gene TRBV7-9 combines with J gene TRBJ2-1, with D unresolved. Germline V gene data show CDR1 as SEHNR and CDR2 as FQNEAQ (reference sequence). The CDR3 contains 14 residues. V dropped 2 bases and J dropped 1 base, with 6 bases sitting between them. The CDR3 bases are TGTGCCAGCAGCTTAATCCGGTCCTACAATGAGCAGTTCTTC. This codes for CASSLIRSYNEQFF.

The chain has TRBV20-1 and TRBJ1-3; 8 nucleotides align to TRBD1. The trim removed 3 bases at V and 2 bases at J, leaving 3 bases unmatched. The CDR3 has 14 amino acids. CDR1 and CDR2 (germline): DFQATT, SNEGSKA (reference sequence). CDR3 loop: CSASNRGAGNTIYF. The CDR3 nucleotides are TGCAGTGCTAGTAACAGGGGGGCTGGAAACACCATATATTTT.

J is TRBJ2-3 and V is TRBV20-1, with TRBD1 matching over 8 bases. The CDR3 runs to 18 residues. Germline-derived CDR1 and CDR2 are DFQATT and SNEGSKA (reference sequence). V lost 3 bases and J lost 2; bases outside the gene matches: 16. Written as DNA, the CDR3 is TGCAGTGCTAGCGGGCAGGGGGCAAATCTGCAGGACACAGATACGCAGTATTTT. It specifies CSASGQGANLQDTDTQYF.

The chain joins TRBV2 to TRBJ2-3; tentatively, D is TRBD2 (6 bases). Trimming left V 6 bases short and J 7 bases short, with 11 bases between. The CDR3 is made up of 12 amino acids. The germline CDR1 and CDR2 sequences are SNHLY and FYNNEI. The CDR3 protein is CASREDYYTQYF. CDR3 sequence (DNA): TGTGCCAGCAGAGAGGACTACTATACGCAGTATTTT.

The table lists this clonotype with a few counts. The gene calls are TRBV27 and TRBJ2-7; D unclear. The CDR3 loop spans 15 amino acids. The V gene's germline CDR1 is MNHEY and CDR2 SMNVEV (reference sequence). Trimming took off 0 bases at V and 3 bases at J, with 12 bases between the two ends. CDR3 in amino acids: CASSLSMAVFYEQYF. The CDR3 DNA follows: TGTGCCAGCAGTTTATCGATGGCAGTATTCTACGAGCAGTACTTC.

This clonotype has a handful of counts. The V call is TRBV20-1, the J call TRBJ2-1; 12 bases fit TRBD2. V dropped 0 bases and J dropped 2; count of bases not matched to a gene: 5. The germline V gene encodes CDR1 DFQATT and CDR2 SNEGSKA (reference sequence). The CDR3 totals 17 residues. CDR3 DNA sequence: TGCAGTGCTAGAGATCGACTAGCGGGGGACGCCTACAATGAGCAGTTCTTC. Translating gives CSARDRLAGDAYNEQFF.

The chain carries TRBV5-1 and TRBJ2-2; maybe TRBD2 (5 bases). The CDR3 length is 16 residues. CDR1 is SGHRS, CDR2 YFSETQ, per germline. V was cut by 4 bases and J by 2 bases, with 15 bases left in between. CDR3 in DNA: TGCGCCAGCAGCCTGAGACGGCTAGCAAACACCGGGGAGCTGTTTTTT. Encoded protein: CASSLRRLANTGELFF.

The sample holds many counts of this clonotype. The gene calls are TRBV12-3 or TRBV12-4 and TRBJ1-2; tentatively, D is TRBD1 (6 bases). The ends were cut back, 4 bases at V and 5 bases at J, with 11 bases in the middle. This CDR3 is 13 amino acids long. CDR3 amino acids: CASSSQDSYGYTF. The DNA of the CDR3 is TGTGCCAGCAGTTCTCAGGACAGTTATGGCTACACCTTC.

V is TRBV7-7 and J is TRBJ2-1, with D perhaps TRBD1 (6 bases). V was cut by 2 bases and J by 7 bases, with 21 bases left in between. Germline V lookup: CDR1 SSHAT, CDR2 FNYEAQ (reference sequence). The CDR3 is 17 amino acids. The CDR3 nucleotides are TGTGCCAGCAGCTTAAAAACAGGGCTACTAGGGGAAAATGAGCAGTTCTTC. Its translation: CASSLKTGLLGENEQFF.

The chain has TRBV24-1 and TRBJ2-1, with D maybe TRBD1 (6 bases). In germline, CDR1 is KGHDR, CDR2 SFDVKD. The CDR3 has 15 amino acids. Trimming took 3 bases from V and 4 from J, leaving 12 bases between them. The CDR3 reads CATSDALDRYNEQFF. The CDR3 nucleotides read TGTGCCACCAGTGATGCGTTAGACAGGTACAATGAGCAGTTCTTC.

This sequence joins TRBV6-2 or TRBV6-3 and TRBJ2-5; possibly TRBD1 for D (5 bases). Trimming left V 2 bases short and J 1 base short, with 8 bases between. The CDR3 consists of 14 residues. CDR1 and CDR2 from the germline V gene are MNHEY and SVGEGT. The CDR3 sequence: CASSYTDSQETQYF. Written as DNA, the CDR3 is TGTGCCAGCAGTTACACCGACAGCCAAGAGACCCAGTACTTC.

This sequence joins TRBV6-5 and TRBJ1-2; D call uncertain. The germline V gene has CDR1 MNHEY and CDR2 SVGAGI. V gave up 2 bases and J gave up 2 bases, with 9 bases separating them. The CDR3 runs to 14 residues. CDR3 in amino acids: CASSYTERNYGYTF. DNA for the CDR3: TGTGCCAGCAGTTACACGGAAAGGAACTATGGCTACACCTTC.

This chain connects TRBV12-1 to TRBJ2-1; TRBD1, the D gene given by the table, was not confirmed from the DNA. TRBV12-1 is classified as a pseudogene. CDR3 size: 19 residues. The CDR3 DNA sequence: TGTGCCAGCAGCTTTGCGGCTTTGGGCGAACAGGGGGCAAACAATGAGCAGTTCTTC. Residues: CASSFAALGEQGANNEQFF.

This clonotype was seen ten or more times. The chain recombines TRBV10-3 with TRBJ2-3; D is unclear. Deletions cut 2 bases from V and 0 bases from J, with 6 bases between. The CDR3 is 14 amino acids. Germline V gene sequence: CDR1 ENHRY, CDR2 SYGVKD. The CDR3 loop is CAISEGASTDTQYF. CDR3 DNA: TGTGCCATCAGTGAGGGCGCTAGCACAGATACGCAGTATTTT.

This clonotype was observed a handful of times. The CDR3: CASRASLVLDEQFF. CDR3 nucleotide sequence: TGTGCCAGCAGGGCCTCCTTAGTGTTAGATGAGCAGTTCTTC. This chain joins TRBV2 and TRBJ2-1, with unresolved D. Germline lookup yields CDR1 SNHLY and CDR2 FYNNEI. This CDR3 is 14 amino acids long. The germline V and J ends were trimmed by 6 bases and 8 bases, with 17 bases remaining between them.

This clonotype was picked up a small number of times. The chain is built from TRBV6-2 or TRBV6-3 and TRBJ1-3; D is ambiguous. V was pared by 5 bases and J by 1 base, with 12 bases between. Germline assignment: CDR1 MNHEY and CDR2 SVGEGT. The CDR3 extends over 15 amino acids. The CDR3 nucleotides read TGTGCCAGCAGTAAAGCCGGAGGGTCTGGAAACACCATATATTTT. It yields the protein CASSKAGGSGNTIYF.

This chain uses TRBV5-1 with TRBJ2-5, with TRBD1 identical over 8 bases. The trim removed 7 bases at V and 7 bases at J, leaving 6 bases unmatched. Germline CDR1 reads SGHRS; CDR2 reads YFSETQ. There are 12 residues in the CDR3. The CDR3: CASRQGSGTQYF. The CDR3 nucleotides are TGCGCCAGCCGACAGGGGTCGGGGACCCAGTACTTC.

J is TRBJ1-3 and V is TRBV6-5, with 7 bases identical to TRBD1. J gave up 3 bases and V 2 bases, and 10 bases lay outside the gene matches. The CDR3 spans 17 residues. CDR1 is MNHEY and CDR2 is SVGAGI in the germline V gene. CDR3 DNA sequence: TGTGCCAGCAGTTACGCAACTCCGACAGGGTTTGGAAACACCATATATTTT. It specifies CASSYATPTGFGNTIYF.

In nucleotides, the CDR3 is TGTGCCAGCAGTCTCCCCGGGGGATCCTACGAGCAGTACTTC. Encoded protein: CASSLPGGSYEQYF. This chain joins TRBV25-1 and TRBJ2-7; a possible D gene is TRBD2 (6 bases). V was shortened by 5 bases and J by 1 base, with 12 bases between the two germline ends. Looked up from germline, CDR1 is MGHDK and CDR2 is SYGVNS. CDR3 length equals 14 residues.

This chain joins TRBV7-2 and TRBJ2-3; D gene uncertain. Between the trimmed V and J ends, which lost 1 base and 5 bases, there was a span of 7 bases. The CDR3 totals 13 residues. CDR1 and CDR2 from the germline V gene are SGHTA and FQGNSA. The CDR3 sequence: CASSLERVDTQYF. CDR3 in DNA: TGTGCCAGCAGCTTAGAACGGGTAGATACGCAGTATTTT. Complete variable domain (other parts from reference TRBV7-2 and TRBJ2-3): GAGVSQSPSNKVTEKGKDVELRCDPISGHTALYWYRQSLGQGLEFLIYFQGNSAPDKSGLPSDRFSAERTGGSVSTLTIQRTQQEDSAVYLCASSLERVDTQYFGPGTRLTVL.